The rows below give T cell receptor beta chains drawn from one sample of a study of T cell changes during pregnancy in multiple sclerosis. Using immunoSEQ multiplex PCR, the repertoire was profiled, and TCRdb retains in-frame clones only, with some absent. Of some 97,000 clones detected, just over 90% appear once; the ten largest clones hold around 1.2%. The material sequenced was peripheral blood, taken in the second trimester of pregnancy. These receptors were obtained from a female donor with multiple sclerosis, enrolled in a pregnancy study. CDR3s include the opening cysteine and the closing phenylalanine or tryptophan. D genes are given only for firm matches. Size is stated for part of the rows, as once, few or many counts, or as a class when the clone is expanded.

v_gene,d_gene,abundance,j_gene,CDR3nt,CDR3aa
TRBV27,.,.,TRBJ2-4,TGTGCCAGCAGTTCTTACCGAGGCAACATTCAGTACTTC,CASSSYRGNIQYF
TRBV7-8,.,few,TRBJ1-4,TGTGCCAGCAGCACAACCCGGGGAGATGAAAAACTGTTTTTT,CASSTTRGDEKLFF
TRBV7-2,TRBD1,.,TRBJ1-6,TGTGCCAGCAGCTTGACAGGGAATAATTCACCCCTCCACTTT,CASSLTGNNSPLHF
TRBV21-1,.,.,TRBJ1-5,TGTGCCAGCAGCGCACGACTAGCGGGCACAGATACGCAGCATTTT,CASSARLAGTDTQHF
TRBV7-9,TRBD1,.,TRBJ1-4,TGTGCCAGCAGCCCCGGGACAGGGAGGCAAGCAACTAATGAAAAACTGTTTTTT,CASSPGTGRQATNEKLFF
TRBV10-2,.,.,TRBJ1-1,TGCGCCAGCAGTGAGTCGTTAGGGGCTGGGGCTTTCTTT,CASSESLGAGAFF
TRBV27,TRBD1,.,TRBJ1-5,TGTGCCAGCAGTTCTTACACGGGACAGGGTAAACAGCCCCAGCATTTT,CASSSYTGQGKQPQHF
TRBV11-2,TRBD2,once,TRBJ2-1,TGTGCCAGCAGCTTAGATCCTAGCGGCCTCCGGCAGTTCTTC,CASSLDPSGLRQFF
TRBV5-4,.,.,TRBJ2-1,TGTGCCAGCAGCTCGGTCCTAAACAATGAGCAGTTCTTC,CASSSVLNNEQFF
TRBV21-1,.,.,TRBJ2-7,TGTGCCAGCAGCAAAGCCCGTTCGGGGACTTACAGCTCCTACGAGCAGTACTTC,CASSKARSGTYSSYEQYF
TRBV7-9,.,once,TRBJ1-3,TGTGCCAGCAGCCAAGGAGGAGTCGGGAACACCATATATTTT,CASSQGGVGNTIYF
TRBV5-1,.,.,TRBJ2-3,TGCGCCAGCAGGGCAGAAAGCACAGATACGCAGTATTTT,CASRAESTDTQYF
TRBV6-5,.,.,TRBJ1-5,TGTGCCAGCAGTACAAGGGGACACAATCAGCCCCAGCATTTT,CASSTRGHNQPQHF
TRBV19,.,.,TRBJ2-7,TGTGCCAGTAGTATATCTGGGAGCTCCTACGAGCAGTACTTC,CASSISGSSYEQYF
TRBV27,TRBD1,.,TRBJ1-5,TGTGCCAGCAGCCGGACAGGGGGCCGGGGTCAGCCCCAGCATTTT,CASSRTGGRGQPQHF
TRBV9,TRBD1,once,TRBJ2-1,TGTGCCAGCAGCGTAGGGCCGCCGGGACAGGGTCTCACGTTCATGGTCTTC,CASSVGPPGQGLTFMVF
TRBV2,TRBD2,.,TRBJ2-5,TGTGCCAGCAAGGTTACTAGCGGGACCATCCTAGGGGAGACCCAGTACTTC,CASKVTSGTILGETQYF
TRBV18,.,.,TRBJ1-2,TGTGCCAGCTCACCCCCGACAGTGGGATATGGCTACACCTTC,CASSPPTVGYGYTF
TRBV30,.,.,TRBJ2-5,TGTGCCTGGAGTATTACTAGGGGGGAGACCCAGTACTTC,CAWSITRGETQYF
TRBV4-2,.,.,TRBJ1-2,TGTGCCAGCAGCCAAGTAGGGGCCACAGAAACTACTAACTATGGCTACACCTTC,CASSQVGATETTNYGYTF
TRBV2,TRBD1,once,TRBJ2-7,TGTGCCAGCAGTAGAGACAGGGGATTGTTGGGCGAGCAGTACTTC,CASSRDRGLLGEQYF
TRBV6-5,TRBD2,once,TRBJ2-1,TGTGCCAGCAGTTACCTGACTAGCGGGGTATACAATGAGCAGTTCTTC,CASSYLTSGVYNEQFF
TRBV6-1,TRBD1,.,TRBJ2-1,TGTGCCAGCGGGGGACAGGTAGGCAATGAGCAGTTCTTC,CASGGQVGNEQFF
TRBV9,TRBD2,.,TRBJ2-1,TGTGCCAGCAGCGGACTTAGCGGGACTGAGGTCGGTGAGCAGTTCTTC,CASSGLSGTEVGEQFF
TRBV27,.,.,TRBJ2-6,TGTGCCAGCAGTTTAAGGGGCTCTGGGGCCAACGTCCTGACTTTC,CASSLRGSGANVLTF
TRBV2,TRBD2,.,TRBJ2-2,TGTGCCAGCAGTGAGGGCGGGAGGAACACCGGGGAGCTGTTTTTT,CASSEGGRNTGELFF
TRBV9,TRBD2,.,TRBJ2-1,TGTGCCAGCAGCGCACGACTAGCTGCCAATGAGCAGTTCTTC,CASSARLAANEQFF
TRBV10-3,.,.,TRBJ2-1,TGTGCCATCAGTGAGCCATACAGGGAGGGAGATGAGCAGTTCTTC,CAISEPYREGDEQFF
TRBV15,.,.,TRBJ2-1,TGTGCCACCAGCATGCTTGGGGCGGTTGGGCCGTTCTTC,CATSMLGAVGPFF
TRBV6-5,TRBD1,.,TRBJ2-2,TGTGCCAGCAGTTACTCGGGACAGCTTACCGGGGAGCTGTTTTTT,CASSYSGQLTGELFF
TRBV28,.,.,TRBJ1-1,TGTGCCAGCAGTGCCCGTCTCCTTCGGGCTTTCTTT,CASSARLLRAFF
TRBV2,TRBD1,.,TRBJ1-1,TGTGCCAGCAGTGACGACAGGGGGGACACTGAAGCTTTCTTT,CASSDDRGDTEAFF
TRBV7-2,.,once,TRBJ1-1,TGTGCCAGCAGCTTATCAGGGAACACTGAAGCTTTCTTT,CASSLSGNTEAFF
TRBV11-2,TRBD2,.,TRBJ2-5,TGTGCCAGCAGCTTTAGCGGGAGGGTAGAGACCCAGTACTTC,CASSFSGRVETQYF
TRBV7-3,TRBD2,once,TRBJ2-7,TGTGCCAGCAGCTTAGGTGTTGGTAGCGGGAGCTCCTACGAGCAGTACTTC,CASSLGVGSGSSYEQYF
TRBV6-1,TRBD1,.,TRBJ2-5,TGTGCCAGCAGTGTACAGGGGGAAGAGACCCAGTACTTC,CASSVQGEETQYF
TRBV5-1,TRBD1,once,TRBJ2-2,TGCGCCAGCAGGGGACAGGGGAACACCGGGGAGCTGTTTTTT,CASRGQGNTGELFF
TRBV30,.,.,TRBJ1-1,TGTGCCTGGAGTGTACAGGGCCACACTGAAGCTTTCTTT,CAWSVQGHTEAFF
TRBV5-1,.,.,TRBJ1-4,TGCGCCAGCAGCCGCGAACCAATTAGAGCTAATGAAAAACTGTTTTTT,CASSREPIRANEKLFF
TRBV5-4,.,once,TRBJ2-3,TGTGCCAGCAGCTTGGAAGGAGGACGAGCAGATACGCAGTATTTT,CASSLEGGRADTQYF
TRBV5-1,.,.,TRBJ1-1,TGCGCCAGCAGCTTTGGGGGGAAGAACACTGAAGCTTTCTTT,CASSFGGKNTEAFF